This entry features one TCR beta chain sequence. The specificity of this receptor is unknown. The record has no base qualities; no much larger clone is one base away. The data originate from a study of regulatory T cells in long-lasting Graves disease (dated by TCRdb to the early 2020s). For context, the study as a whole: Persistent Graves' disease meant more than 5 years of antithyroid drug treatment with TSH receptor autoantibodies that stayed positive. Peripheral blood TCR sequencing and RNA sequencing compared persistent Graves' disease patients with newly diagnosed Graves' disease patients. The study was registered as a clinical trial and conducted in China. A total of 33 samples underwent TCR sequencing: about 13 from persistent and roughly 20 from newly diagnosed Graves' disease patients. Antithyroid drugs had been taken for about 9.7 years on average by persistent Graves' disease patients in the clinical cohort.

Paper-wide results and their limitations: The small sample size was acknowledged by the authors as a limitation that may reduce accuracy. Lower TCR Shannon entropy and fewer highly expanded clones were observed in persistent Graves' disease patients than in newly diagnosed patients, which suggested clonal expansion. Sequencing and analysis were limited to the TCR beta chain. Persistent disease showed preferential use of TRBV28, TRBJ1-2 and TRBJ2-5, whereas newly diagnosed disease favored TRBV20-1 and TRBJ2-1. Because the primary lesion, thyroid tissue, could not be accessed, the study looked at peripheral blood alone. More public clonotypes were shared among persistent patients (around 3,000) than among newly diagnosed patients (966).

The V end gives up 4 bases and the J end 4 bases, leaving 9 bases in the junction not matched to a gene. The germline V gene specifies MNHNS as CDR1 and SASEGT as CDR2. Including cysteine and phenylalanine, the CDR3 has 17 amino acids. Only the CDR3 DNA is retained, 51 bases long and in frame from the first base. Libraries were constructed by multiplex PCR. The reads were generated on an Illumina HiSeq 4000. TCR beta libraries were built with iRepertoire HTBI primers and Arm-PCR amplification of CDR3 regions. Before sequencing, the PCR products underwent gel purification. In the paper's pipeline: A total of around 59 TRBV and 14 TRBJ segments were identified across samples and were used for gene usage analysis of CDR3 amino acid clonotypes. Filtered high-quality paired reads were merged into contigs using COPE and FqMerger. BLAST was used to align contigs to the IMGT TRBV, TRBD and TRBJ reference genes, and CDR3 was defined following IMGT. Highly expanded clones were defined as clonotypes with a frequency above 0.1%. Repertoire diversity was measured by Shannon entropy, and V-J evenness by the Gini coefficient. A clonotype was considered public if more than one individual shared it. TCRdb trimmed public reads at Q25 via fastp, called clones via MiXCR and kept in-frame beta chains. A single entry per CDR3 protein holds the most common genes and DNA from its merged rows. TCRdb, not the original authors, processed these V and J calls. The sample has 300,000 to 400,000 distinct CDR3 sequences on record, 15% to 20% of them singletons. Of the sample, about 29% is held by the ten largest clones.

The time point label, as the study defines it: persistent/refractory GD, antithyroid drugs over 5 years with positive TRAb. For both TCR sequencing and RNA sequencing, RNA was extracted from PBMCs using TRIzol. The diagnosis of Graves' disease followed American Thyroid Association guidelines. Patients were recruited from an endocrinology department in Xi'an, China. Each patient gave 8.5 to 9.5 milliliters of peripheral blood, collected in an EDTA anticoagulant tube. Ficoll Paque Plus density gradient separation was used to isolate PBMCs, and no further T cell sorting was performed. An Agilent 2100 Bioanalyzer and agarose gel were used to assess RNA quality, and a NanoDrop 2000 was used to measure RNA concentration.

This TCR came from a female donor with Graves disease. The V and J segments used are TRBV6-1 and TRBJ2-5; 13 nucleotides in the junction match TRBD2. The sequencing used peripheral blood mononuclear cells (PBMCs), collected when the disease was refractory, from a patient treated with antithyroid drugs. The nucleotide sequence is given as TGTGCCAGCAGTGGGGGCCCGGGACTAGCGGGGAGAGAGACCCAGTACTTC. This sequence encodes CASSGGPGLAGRETQYF.